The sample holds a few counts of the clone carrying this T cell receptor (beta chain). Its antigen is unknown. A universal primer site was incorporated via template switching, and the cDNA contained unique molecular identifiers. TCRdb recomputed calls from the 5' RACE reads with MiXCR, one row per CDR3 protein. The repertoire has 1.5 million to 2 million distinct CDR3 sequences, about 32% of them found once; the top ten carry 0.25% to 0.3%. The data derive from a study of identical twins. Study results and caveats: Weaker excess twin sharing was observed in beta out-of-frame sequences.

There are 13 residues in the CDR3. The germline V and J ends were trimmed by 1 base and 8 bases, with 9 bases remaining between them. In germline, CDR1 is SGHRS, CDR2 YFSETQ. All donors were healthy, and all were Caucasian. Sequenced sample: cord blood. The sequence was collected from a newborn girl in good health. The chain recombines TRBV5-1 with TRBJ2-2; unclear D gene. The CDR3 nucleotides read TGCGCCAGCAGCTTGAGGAGTCTTGGGGAGCTGTTTTTT. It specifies CASSLRSLGELFF.